The present entry profiles one T cell receptor (beta chain) with its context. Antigen specificity is unknown. The sample comes from a study of memory CD4+ T cells and cytomegalovirus serostatus. Broader study findings: A US-trained random forest predicted CMV serostatus with median AUC around 0.93.

Germline CDR1 reads SGHNT; CDR2 reads YENEEA. The CDR3 sequence is 14 residues long. Trimming removed 5 bases from V and 2 bases from J, with 13 bases in between. In the original analysis: After removing out-of-frame reads, around 2 million distinct TCRbeta sequences remained. Sequencing used immunoSEQ multiplex PCR; TCRdb keeps in-frame clones, though not all of them. V, J and clone size are those of that table, while D and trimming were read from the DNA. The sample carries around 50,000 clones, around four fifths recorded once. Single viable CD3+CD4+CD8-CD45RO+ cells were sorted as the memory CD4+ T cells. Positive selection with CD4 microbeads enriched total CD4+ T cells.

This chain connects TRBV11-3 to TRBJ2-7, with D perhaps given as TRBD1 or TRBD2 (5 bases each). Sequenced: memory CD4+ T cells from blood. The receptor was isolated from an adult in good health and CMV-seronegative. The chain's CDR3 is CASSPKGTAYEQYF. CDR3 nucleotides: TGTGCCAGCAGCCCCAAGGGGACGGCCTACGAGCAGTACTTC. The complete variable domain, with remaining parts taken from reference TRBV11-3 and TRBJ2-7, reads EAGVVQSPRYKIIEKKQPVAFWCNPISGHNTLYWYLQNLGQGPELLIRYENEEAVDDSQLPKDRFSAERLKGVDSTLKIQPAELGDSAVYLCASSPKGTAYEQYFGPGTRLTVT.